The present TCR beta chain was sequenced within a study of T cells in Graves' hyperthyroidism and ophthalmopathy. Study observations and caveats: The majority of expanded thyroid clonotypes above 0.001 also appeared in blood.

The hyperthyroidism was newly diagnosed and had lasted under 2 months; the patients were aged 18 to 65. The CDR3 extends over 17 amino acids. V shed 1 base, J shed 0 bases, and the junction held 9 bases outside the gene matches. Germline V gene sequence: CDR1 SEHNR, CDR2 FQNEAQ (reference sequence). The TCR beta CDR3 regions underwent amplification using RNA transcripts as the source. An initial round of RT-PCR targeting the TCR CDR3 relied on the HTBI primer set. TCRdb recomputed calls from the multiplex PCR reads with MiXCR, one row per CDR3 protein. The sample has around 560,000 distinct CDR3 sequences; around 17% are singletons. This clonotype was recorded many times. Its specificity is not known.

The source of this sequence is a woman aged 18 to 35 with Graves' hyperthyroidism. Material: blood. J is TRBJ2-7 and V is TRBV7-9; 7 bases match TRBD2. In nucleotides, the CDR3 is TGTGCCAGCAGCTTAGGGTTCGGCGGGAGCAACTCCTACGAGCAGTACTTC. Its protein is CASSLGFGGSNSYEQYF.